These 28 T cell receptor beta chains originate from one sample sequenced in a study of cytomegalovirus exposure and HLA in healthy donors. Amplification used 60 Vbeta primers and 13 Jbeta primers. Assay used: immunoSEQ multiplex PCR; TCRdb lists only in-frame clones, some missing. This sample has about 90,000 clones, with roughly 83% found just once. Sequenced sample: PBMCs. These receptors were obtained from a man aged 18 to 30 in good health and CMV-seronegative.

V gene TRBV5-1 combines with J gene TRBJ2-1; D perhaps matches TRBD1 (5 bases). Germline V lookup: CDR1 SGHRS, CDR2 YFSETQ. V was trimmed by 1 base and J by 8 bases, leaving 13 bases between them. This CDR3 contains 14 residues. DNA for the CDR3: TGCGCCAGCAGCTTGCAGGGTAGAACGTATGAGCAGTTCTTC. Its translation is CASSLQGRTYEQFF.

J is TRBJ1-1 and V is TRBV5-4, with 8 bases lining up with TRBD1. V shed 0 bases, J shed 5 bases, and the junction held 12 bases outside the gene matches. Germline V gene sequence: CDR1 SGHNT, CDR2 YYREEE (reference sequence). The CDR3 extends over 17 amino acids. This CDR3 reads CASSLEPQGARRTEAFF. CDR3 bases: TGTGCCAGCAGCTTGGAGCCCCAGGGGGCAAGGAGGACTGAAGCTTTCTTT.

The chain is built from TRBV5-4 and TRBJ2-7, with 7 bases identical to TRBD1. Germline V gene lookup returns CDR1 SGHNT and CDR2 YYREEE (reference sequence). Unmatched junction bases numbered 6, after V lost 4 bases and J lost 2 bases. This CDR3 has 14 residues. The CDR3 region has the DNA TGTGCCAGCAGCCTTTCCGGGACAGCCTACGAGCAGTACTTC. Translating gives CASSLSGTAYEQYF.

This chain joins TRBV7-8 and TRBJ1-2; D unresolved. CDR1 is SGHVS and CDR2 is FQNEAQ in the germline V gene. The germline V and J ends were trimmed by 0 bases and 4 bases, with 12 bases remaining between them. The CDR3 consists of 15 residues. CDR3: CASSLATGVGYGYTF. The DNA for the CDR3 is TGTGCCAGCAGCTTAGCTACCGGGGTAGGCTATGGCTACACCTTC.

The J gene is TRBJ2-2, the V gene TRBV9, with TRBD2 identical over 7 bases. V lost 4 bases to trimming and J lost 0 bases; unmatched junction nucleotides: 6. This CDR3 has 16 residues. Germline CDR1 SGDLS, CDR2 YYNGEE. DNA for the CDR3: TGTGCCAGCAGCACCGGGGGGATCGCGAACACCGGGGAGCTGTTTTTT. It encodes CASSTGGIANTGELFF.

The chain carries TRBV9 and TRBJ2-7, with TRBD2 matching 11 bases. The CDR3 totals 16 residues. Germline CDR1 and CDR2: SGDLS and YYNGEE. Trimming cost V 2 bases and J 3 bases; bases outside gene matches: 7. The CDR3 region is CASSVRAGTSGYEQYF. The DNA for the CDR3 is TGTGCCAGCAGCGTTAGAGCCGGGACTAGCGGCTACGAGCAGTACTTC.

CDR3 residues: CSVGGGEGRGLSAFF. CDR3 coding DNA: TGCAGCGTTGGTGGGGGGGAGGGAAGGGGGTTATCAGCTTTCTTT. This rearrangement joins TRBV29-1 to TRBJ1-1, with TRBD1 as a possible D gene (6 bases). CDR1 and CDR2 (germline): SQVTM, ANQGSEA. V was clipped by 4 bases and J by 10 bases, with 25 bases between them. This CDR3 contains 15 residues.

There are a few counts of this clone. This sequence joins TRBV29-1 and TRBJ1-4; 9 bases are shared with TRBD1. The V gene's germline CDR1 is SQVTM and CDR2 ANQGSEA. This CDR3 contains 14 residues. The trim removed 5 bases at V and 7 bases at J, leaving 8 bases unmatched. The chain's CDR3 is CSVTGTGFGEKLFF. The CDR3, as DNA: TGCAGCGTTACCGGGACAGGGTTTGGTGAAAAACTGTTTTTT.

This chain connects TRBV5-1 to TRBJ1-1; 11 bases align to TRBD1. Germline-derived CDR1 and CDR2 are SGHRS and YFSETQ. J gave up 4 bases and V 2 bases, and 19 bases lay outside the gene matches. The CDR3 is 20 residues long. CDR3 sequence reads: CASSFYITGTGGAGSTEAFF. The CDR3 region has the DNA TGCGCCAGCAGCTTCTATATAACCGGGACAGGGGGTGCGGGGAGCACTGAAGCTTTCTTT.

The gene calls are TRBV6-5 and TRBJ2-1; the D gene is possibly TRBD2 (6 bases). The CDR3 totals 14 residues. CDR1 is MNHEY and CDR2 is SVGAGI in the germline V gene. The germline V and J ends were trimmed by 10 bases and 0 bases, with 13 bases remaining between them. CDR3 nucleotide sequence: TGTGCCACCGGGGGAGTCAGCTCCTACAATGAGCAGTTCTTC. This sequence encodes CATGGVSSYNEQFF.

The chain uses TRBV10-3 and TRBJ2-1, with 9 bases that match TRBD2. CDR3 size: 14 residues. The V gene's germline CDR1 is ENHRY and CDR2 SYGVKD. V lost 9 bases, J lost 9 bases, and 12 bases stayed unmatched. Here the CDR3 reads CAMGLAGGTREQFF. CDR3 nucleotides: TGTGCCATGGGATTGGCGGGGGGGACTCGTGAGCAGTTCTTC.

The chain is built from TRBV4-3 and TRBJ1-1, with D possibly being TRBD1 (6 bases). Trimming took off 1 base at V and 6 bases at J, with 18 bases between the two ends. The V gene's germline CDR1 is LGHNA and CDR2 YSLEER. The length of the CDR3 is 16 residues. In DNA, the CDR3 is TGCGCCAGCAGCCAAGTTCCCGGGGGGGGCCGTTCTGAAGCTTTCTTT. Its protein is CASSQVPGGGRSEAFF.

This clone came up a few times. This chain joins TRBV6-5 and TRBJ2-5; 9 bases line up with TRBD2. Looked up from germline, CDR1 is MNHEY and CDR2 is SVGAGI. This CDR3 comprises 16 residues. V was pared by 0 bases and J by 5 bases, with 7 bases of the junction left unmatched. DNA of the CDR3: TGTGCCAGCAGTTACTCGTCGGGACTAGCTTACGAGACCCAGTACTTC. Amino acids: CASSYSSGLAYETQYF.

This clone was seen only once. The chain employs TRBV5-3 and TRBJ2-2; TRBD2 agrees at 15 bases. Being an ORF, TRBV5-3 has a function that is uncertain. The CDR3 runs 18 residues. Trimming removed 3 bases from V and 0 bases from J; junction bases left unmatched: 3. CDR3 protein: CARSSGLAGGPNTGELFF. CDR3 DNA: TGTGCCAGAAGCTCTGGACTAGCGGGAGGGCCGAACACCGGGGAGCTGTTTTTT.

DNA of the CDR3: TGTGCCAGCAGCGGGGGGGCCGGAAACACCATATATTTT. Its translation is CASSGGAGNTIYF. The chain employs TRBV5-4 and TRBJ1-3, with a possible D match to TRBD1 (6 bases). V was cut by 4 bases and J by 4 bases, with 9 bases left in between. The CDR3 spans 13 residues. The germline gives CDR1 SGHNT, CDR2 YYREEE (reference sequence). Using reference TRBV5-4 and TRBJ1-3 for the parts outside the CDR3, the full variable domain is ETGVTQSPTHLIKTRGQQVTLRCSSQSGHNTVSWYQQALGQGPQFIFQYYREEENGRGNFPPRFSGLQFPNYSSELNVNALELDDSALYLCASSGGAGNTIYFGEGSWLTVV.

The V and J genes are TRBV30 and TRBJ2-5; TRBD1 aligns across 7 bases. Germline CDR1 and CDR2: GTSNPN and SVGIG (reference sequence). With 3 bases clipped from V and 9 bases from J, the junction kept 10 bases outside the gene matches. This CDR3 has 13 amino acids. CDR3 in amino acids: CAWRPDRLGAQYF. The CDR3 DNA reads TGTGCCTGGAGGCCGGACAGGTTGGGGGCCCAGTACTTC.

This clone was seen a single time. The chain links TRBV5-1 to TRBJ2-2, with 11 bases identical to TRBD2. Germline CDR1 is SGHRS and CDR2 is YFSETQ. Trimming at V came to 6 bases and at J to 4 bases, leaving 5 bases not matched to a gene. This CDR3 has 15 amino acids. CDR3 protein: CASILLAGVTGELFF. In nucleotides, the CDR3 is TGCGCCAGCATATTACTAGCGGGAGTCACCGGGGAGCTGTTTTTT.

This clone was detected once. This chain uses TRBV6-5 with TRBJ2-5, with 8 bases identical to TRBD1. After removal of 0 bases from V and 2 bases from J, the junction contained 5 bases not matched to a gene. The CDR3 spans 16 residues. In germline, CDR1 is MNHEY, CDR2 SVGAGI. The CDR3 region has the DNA TGTGCCAGCAGTTACTCCCGGACAGGGTTACAAGAGACCCAGTACTTC. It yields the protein CASSYSRTGLQETQYF.

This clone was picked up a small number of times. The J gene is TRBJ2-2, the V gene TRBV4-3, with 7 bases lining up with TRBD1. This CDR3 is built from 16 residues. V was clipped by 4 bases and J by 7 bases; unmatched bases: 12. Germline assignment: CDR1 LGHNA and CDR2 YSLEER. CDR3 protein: CASSPSATGVGGELFF. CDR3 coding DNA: TGCGCCAGCAGCCCTTCCGCTACAGGGGTTGGCGGGGAGCTGTTTTTT.

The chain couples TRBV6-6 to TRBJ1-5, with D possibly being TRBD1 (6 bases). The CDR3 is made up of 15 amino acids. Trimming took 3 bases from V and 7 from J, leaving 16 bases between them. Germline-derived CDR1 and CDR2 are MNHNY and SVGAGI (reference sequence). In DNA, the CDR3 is TGTGCCAGCAGTTATGGGGGCGGGGGCGAACAGCCCCAGCATTTT. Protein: CASSYGGGGEQPQHF.

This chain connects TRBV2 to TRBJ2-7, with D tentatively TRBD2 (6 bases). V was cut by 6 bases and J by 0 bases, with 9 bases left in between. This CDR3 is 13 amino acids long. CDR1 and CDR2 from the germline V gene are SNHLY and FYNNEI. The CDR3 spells CASRRTTSYEQYF. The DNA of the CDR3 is TGTGCCAGCAGGAGGACTACCTCCTACGAGCAGTACTTC.

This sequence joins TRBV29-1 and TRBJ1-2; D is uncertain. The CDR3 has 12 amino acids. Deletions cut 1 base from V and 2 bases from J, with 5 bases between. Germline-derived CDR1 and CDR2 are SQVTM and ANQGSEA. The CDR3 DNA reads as TGCAGCGTTGAAGGCAGGAACTATGGCTACACCTTC. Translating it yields CSVEGRNYGYTF.

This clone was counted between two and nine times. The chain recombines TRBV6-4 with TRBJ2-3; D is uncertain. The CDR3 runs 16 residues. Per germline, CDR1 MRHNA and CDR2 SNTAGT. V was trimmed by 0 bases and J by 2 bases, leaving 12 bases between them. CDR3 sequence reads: CASSDSANSITDTQYF. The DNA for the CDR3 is TGTGCCAGCAGTGACTCGGCAAACAGTATCACAGATACGCAGTATTTT.

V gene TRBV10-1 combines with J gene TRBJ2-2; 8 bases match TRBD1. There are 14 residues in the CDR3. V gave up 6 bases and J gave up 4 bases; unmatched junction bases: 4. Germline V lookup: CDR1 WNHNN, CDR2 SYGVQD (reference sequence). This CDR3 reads CASRADRGTGELFF. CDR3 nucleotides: TGCGCCAGCAGAGCCGACAGGGGCACCGGGGAGCTGTTTTTT.

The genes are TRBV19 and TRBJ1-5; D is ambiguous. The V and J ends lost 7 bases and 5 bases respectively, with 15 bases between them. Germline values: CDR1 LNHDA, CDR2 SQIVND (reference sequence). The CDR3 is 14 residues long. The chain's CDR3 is CASTPTRAYQPQHF. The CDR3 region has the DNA TGTGCCAGTACACCCACGAGAGCTTATCAGCCCCAGCATTTT.

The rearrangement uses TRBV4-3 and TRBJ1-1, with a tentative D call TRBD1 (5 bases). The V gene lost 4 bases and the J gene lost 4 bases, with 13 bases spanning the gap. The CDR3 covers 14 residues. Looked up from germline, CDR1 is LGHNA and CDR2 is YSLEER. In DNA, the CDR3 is TGCGCCAGCAGCCCCTACCGGGGGAGCACTGAAGCTTTCTTT. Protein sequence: CASSPYRGSTEAFF.

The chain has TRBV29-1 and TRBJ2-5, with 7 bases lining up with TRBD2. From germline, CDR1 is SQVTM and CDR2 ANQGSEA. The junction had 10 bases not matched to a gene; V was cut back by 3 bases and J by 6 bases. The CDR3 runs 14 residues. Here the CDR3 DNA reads TGCAGCGTTGAGGGGGGGTTGGATGGGAAGACCCAGTACTTC. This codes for CSVEGGLDGKTQYF.

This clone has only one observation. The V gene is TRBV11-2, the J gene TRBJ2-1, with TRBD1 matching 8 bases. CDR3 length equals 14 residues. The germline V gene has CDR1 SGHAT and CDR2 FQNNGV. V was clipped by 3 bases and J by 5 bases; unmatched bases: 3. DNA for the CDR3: TGTGCCAGCAGCTTTCGGACAGGGAACAATGAGCAGTTCTTC. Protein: CASSFRTGNNEQFF.